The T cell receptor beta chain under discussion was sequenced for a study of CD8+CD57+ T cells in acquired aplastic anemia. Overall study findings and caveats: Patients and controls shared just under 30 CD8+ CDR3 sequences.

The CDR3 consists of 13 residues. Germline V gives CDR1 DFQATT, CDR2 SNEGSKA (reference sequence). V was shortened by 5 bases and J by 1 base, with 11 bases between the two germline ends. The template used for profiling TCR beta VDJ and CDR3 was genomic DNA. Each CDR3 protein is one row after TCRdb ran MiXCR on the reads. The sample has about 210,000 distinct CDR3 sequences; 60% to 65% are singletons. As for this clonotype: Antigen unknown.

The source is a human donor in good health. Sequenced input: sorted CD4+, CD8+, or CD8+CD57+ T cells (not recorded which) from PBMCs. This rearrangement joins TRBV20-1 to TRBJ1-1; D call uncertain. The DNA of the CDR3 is TGCAGTGCTGGAGTCCGACAGAACACTGAAGCTTTCTTT. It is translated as CSAGVRQNTEAFF.